Described below is a single T cell receptor beta chain sequence and its context. Its cognate antigen is unknown. The data were taken from a study of cytomegalovirus exposure and HLA in healthy donors. General study results and limits: When analyzed later, a missense DCLRE1C variant was found to be linked to TCR beta V- and J-gene trimming. Roughly uniform depth of sequencing across donors was assumed in presence/absence analyses. It was approximately 150 TCR beta chains that were listed as cytomegalovirus-associated.

CDR3 length: 16 residues. Germline V gene sequence: CDR1 LNHDA, CDR2 SQIVND (reference sequence). J lost 4 bases, V lost 3 bases, and 6 bases had no gene match. Amplification used 60 Vbeta primers and 13 Jbeta primers. The data were produced by immunoSEQ multiplex PCR, yet TCRdb's version contains in-frame clones alone and is incomplete. The data contain approximately 160,000 clones, about 84% of them seen just once; the ten biggest clones take up roughly 5%. Sequencing was performed on PBMCs. This TCR came from a man aged 18 to 29 in good health and CMV-seronegative. The V and J genes are TRBV19 and TRBJ2-2, with TRBD1 matching 9 bases. For the CDR3, the DNA is TGTGCCAGTAGTATCGGCGGGACAGGGACCACCGGGGAGCTGTTTTTT. As protein: CASSIGGTGTTGELFF.